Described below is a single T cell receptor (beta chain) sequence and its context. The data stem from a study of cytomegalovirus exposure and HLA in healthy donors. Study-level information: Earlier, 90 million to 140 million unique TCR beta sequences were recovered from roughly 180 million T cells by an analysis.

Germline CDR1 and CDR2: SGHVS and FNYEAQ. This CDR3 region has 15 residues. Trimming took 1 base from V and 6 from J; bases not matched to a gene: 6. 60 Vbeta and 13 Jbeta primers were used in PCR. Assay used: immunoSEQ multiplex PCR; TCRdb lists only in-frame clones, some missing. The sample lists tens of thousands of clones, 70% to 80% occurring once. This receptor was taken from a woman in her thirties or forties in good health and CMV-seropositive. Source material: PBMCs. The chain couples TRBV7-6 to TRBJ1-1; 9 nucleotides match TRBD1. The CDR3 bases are TGTGCCAGCAGCTTAGTCACAGGGGGCAGGTCTGAAGCTTTCTTT. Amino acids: CASSLVTGGRSEAFF.